This T cell receptor (beta chain) stems from a study of blood T cell repertoires in COVID-19. Study-level background: Both acute and convalescent COVID-19 samples were obtained from the United States, Italy and Spain.

Individuals aged 18 to 89 years were recruited from 24 US areas. Donors in Cohort 3 who had recovered were those with two negative PCRs, healthcare professional clearance, or resolution of their symptoms. CDR3 size: 16 residues. The V gene's germline CDR1 is SGHTA and CDR2 FQGTGA. Trimming took off 5 bases at V and 0 bases at J, with 14 bases between the two ends. In the study's own analysis: Counts of nucleated cells, estimated from reference gene primer amplification, were obtained. TCRdb's copy holds only in-frame clones and misses some; the assay was immunoSEQ multiplex PCR. That table supplies the V and J calls and clone size; D and trimming were determined from the DNA. The sample yields 110,000 to 150,000 clones, around 86% seen once.

The receptor was isolated from a man between 50 and 59 years old who had recovered from COVID-19. This rearrangement joins TRBV7-3 to TRBJ1-5; unclear D gene. The sequencing sample was made of PBMCs or T cells enriched from blood (not recorded which). The CDR3 nucleotides read TGTGCCAGCAGCCCCGACGGCGGTTTTAGCAATCAGCCCCAGCATTTT. Protein product: CASSPDGGFSNQPQHF.